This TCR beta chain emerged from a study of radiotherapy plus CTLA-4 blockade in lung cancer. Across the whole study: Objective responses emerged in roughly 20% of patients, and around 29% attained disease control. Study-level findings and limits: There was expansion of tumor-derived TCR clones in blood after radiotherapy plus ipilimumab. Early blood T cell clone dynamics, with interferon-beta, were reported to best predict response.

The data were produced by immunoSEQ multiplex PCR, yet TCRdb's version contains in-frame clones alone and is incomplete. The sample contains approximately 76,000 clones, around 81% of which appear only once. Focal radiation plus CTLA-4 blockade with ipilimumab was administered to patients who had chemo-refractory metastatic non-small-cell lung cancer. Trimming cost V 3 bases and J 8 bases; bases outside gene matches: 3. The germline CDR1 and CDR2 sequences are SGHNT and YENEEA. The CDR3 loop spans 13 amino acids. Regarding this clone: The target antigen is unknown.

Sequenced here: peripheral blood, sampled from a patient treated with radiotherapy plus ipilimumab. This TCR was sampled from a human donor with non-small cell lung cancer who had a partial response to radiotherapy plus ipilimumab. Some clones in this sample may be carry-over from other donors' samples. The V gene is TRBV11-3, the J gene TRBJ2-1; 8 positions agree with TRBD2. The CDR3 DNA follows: TGTGCCAGCAGCTTTTCAGCGGGGGATGAGCAGTTCTTC. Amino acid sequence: CASSFSAGDEQFF.